The rows below give T cell receptor beta chains drawn from one sample of a study of T cells in Graves' hyperthyroidism and ophthalmopathy. A single record per CDR3 protein comes from TCRdb applying MiXCR to the multiplex PCR reads. The sample includes about 560,000 distinct CDR3 sequences, about 43% seen only once; the top ten take approximately 8.2%. Sequenced sample: peripheral blood or thyroid tissue (not recorded which). The receptors come from a young woman with Graves' hyperthyroidism. The CDR3 runs from the conserved cysteine through the conserved F or W. The order of the fields is V gene, J gene, D gene, clone size, CDR3 DNA, CDR3 protein. The D gene is left open where the match is weak. A clone size is listed for some rows: how often the clone was seen (once, few, many), or a class if it is expanded.

>TRBV6-1|TRBJ2-7|TRBD1|NA
TGTGCCAGCAGTGTCGGGACAGGGGGTAGCTACGAGCAGTACTTC
CASSVGTGGSYEQYF
>TRBV7-9|TRBJ2-2|TRBD2|many
TGTGCCAGCAGCCAGGGACTAGCGGGAGCGCCCGGGGAGCTGTTTTTT
CASSQGLAGAPGELFF
>TRBV7-9|TRBJ2-7|NA|once
TGTGCCAGCAGCTTAGGGGGATGGGAGCAGTACTTC
CASSLGGWEQYF
>TRBV10-3|TRBJ1-6|NA|few
TGTGCCATCAGGCCGGGGTTGGATTCACCCCTCCACTTT
CAIRPGLDSPLHF
>TRBV7-6|TRBJ1-6|NA|NA
TGTGCCAGCAGCTTAGAAGGGGGATCCTATAATTCACCCCTCCACTTT
CASSLEGGSYNSPLHF
>TRBV19|TRBJ1-2|NA|few
TGTGCCAGTAGCCGAGCAAGGGGAGCAGGGGATGGCTACACCTTC
CASSRARGAGDGYTF
>TRBV25-1|TRBJ1-3|NA|NA
TGTGCCAGCAGTAGCGGGACCATCGGAAACACCATATATTTT
CASSSGTIGNTIYF
>TRBV10-3|TRBJ2-5|NA|NA
TGTGCCATCAGTGAAGGCCCTGGGACCCAGTACTTC
CAISEGPGTQYF
>TRBV5-1|TRBJ1-1|NA|few
TGCGCCAGCAGCTGGAGAGGCAGTGAGAACACTGAAGCTTTCTTT
CASSWRGSENTEAFF
>TRBV12-3/TRBV12-4|TRBJ1-3|NA|NA
TGTGCCAGTTGGGACACCTACTCTGGAAACACCATATATTTT
CASWDTYSGNTIYF
>TRBV2|TRBJ2-1|TRBD1|NA
TGTGCCAGCAGTGGGGGGCTGACAGGGATCAATGAGCAGTTCTTC
CASSGGLTGINEQFF
>TRBV10-3|TRBJ1-5|TRBD1|NA
TGTGCCATCAGTGATCTGGGGACAGAGTATAGCAATCAGCCCCAGCATTTT
CAISDLGTEYSNQPQHF
>TRBV7-8|TRBJ1-5|NA|few
TGTGCCAGCAGCCACGAAAGGCTCCGGGAAAGGAAGAGCAATCAGCCCCAGCATTTT
CASSHERLRERKSNQPQHF
>TRBV12-3/TRBV12-4|TRBJ2-5|NA|NA
TGTGCCAGCAGGGGACAAACTCAAGAGACCCAGTACTTC
CASRGQTQETQYF
>TRBV2|TRBJ1-5|TRBD1|many
TGTGCCAGCAGGACAGGGTCAGGGGCCCAGCATTTT
CASRTGSGAQHF
>TRBV3-1|TRBJ1-5|NA|NA
TGTGCCAGCAGCCAAGCAACAAGGGACAATCAGCCCCAGCATTTT
CASSQATRDNQPQHF
>TRBV29-1|TRBJ1-1|NA|many
TGCAGCGTTGATGCCCGGAACACTGAAGCTTTCTTT
CSVDARNTEAFF
>TRBV2|TRBJ1-1|NA|many
TGTGCCAGCAGTGCCTCAGGAGGACGGAACACTGAAGCTTTCTTT
CASSASGGRNTEAFF
>TRBV15|TRBJ2-7|NA|NA
TGTGCCAGCAGCCAGGGGGGAACGGGCCTCAACGAGCAGTACTTC
CASSQGGTGLNEQYF
>TRBV29-1|TRBJ1-1|NA|many
TGCAGCGTTGTTCGAGGGCGGACTGAAGCTTTCTTT
CSVVRGRTEAFF
>TRBV10-3|TRBJ1-1|NA|many
TGTGCCATCAGATCGACCAGGGGCACTGAAGCTTTCTTT
CAIRSTRGTEAFF
>TRBV29-1|TRBJ1-1|NA|many
TGCAGCGTTCACACACCTATCAGGGGAAGCACTGAAGCTTTCTTT
CSVHTPIRGSTEAFF
>TRBV5-6|TRBJ1-2|NA|few
TGTGCCAGCAGCTTAAGGGATGTCGGTGGCTACACCTTC
CASSLRDVGGYTF
>TRBV7-3|TRBJ2-2|NA|few
TGTGCCAGCAGCCCCGCAGGGGTCACCGGGGAGCTGTTTTTT
CASSPAGVTGELFF
>TRBV7-8|TRBJ1-2|NA|NA
TGTGCCAGCAGCATCCGAGGGGGCTACACCTTC
CASSIRGGYTF
>TRBV24-1|TRBJ2-5|NA|many
TGTGCCACCAGTGAAACCGGGACACACAACCAAGAGACCCAGTACTTC
CATSETGTHNQETQYF
>TRBV7-6|TRBJ2-7|NA|NA
TGTGCCAGCAGCCCGGGTGAGGGATCCATTACGTACTTC
CASSPGEGSITYF
>TRBV7-9|TRBJ2-5|NA|NA
TGTGCCAGCAGCCCATACATGGGGGGTCAGCCCCAGTACTTC
CASSPYMGGQPQYF
>TRBV7-9|TRBJ2-7|TRBD2|NA
TGTGCCAGCAGCCAAGATTGGCGGGAGGGAGGGGAGCAGTACTTC
CASSQDWREGGEQYF
>TRBV10-3|TRBJ2-5|TRBD2|many
TGTGCCATCAGTGAGTCAAGGAGACTAGCGGGGATACAAGAGACCCAGTACTTC
CAISESRRLAGIQETQYF
>TRBV5-1|TRBJ2-7|NA|NA
TGCGCCAGCAGCTTGGCAGGGACCCGCTACGAGCAGTACTTC
CASSLAGTRYEQYF
>TRBV12-3/TRBV12-4|TRBJ2-7|NA|NA
TGTGCCAGCAGTTTGGGTCCGGAAGACTACGAGCAGTACTTC
CASSLGPEDYEQYF
>TRBV7-3|TRBJ1-2|NA|many
TGTGCCAGCAGCCCGTTCGGGGTCACGGCAAATGGCTACACCTTC
CASSPFGVTANGYTF
>TRBV10-3|TRBJ1-4|TRBD1|NA
TGTGCCAGCAGTTACTCCTGGACAGGACCTGAAAAACTGTTTTTT
CASSYSWTGPEKLFF
>TRBV15|TRBJ2-6|TRBD1|NA
TGTGCCACCAGCAGGACCCGACAGGGCTCTGGGGCCAACGTCCTGACTTTC
CATSRTRQGSGANVLTF
>TRBV4-2|TRBJ1-1|NA|many
TGTGCCAGCAGCCAAGGGCACGAAGCTTTCTTT
CASSQGHEAFF
>TRBV11-2|TRBJ2-7|NA|NA
TGTGCCAGCAGCTCATGTAAGGCCGGCGACGAGCAGTACTTC
CASSSCKAGDEQYF
>TRBV29-1|TRBJ2-5|NA|many
TGCAGCGTTGACTACCGAGAGACCCAGTACTTC
CSVDYRETQYF
>TRBV24-1|TRBJ2-5|TRBD2|NA
TGTGCCACCAGTGAACCGGGACTAGCCGGAGCCCTGGAGACCCAGTACTTC
CATSEPGLAGALETQYF
>TRBV2|TRBJ2-7|TRBD2|few
TGTGCCAGCAGCCCGGCGGGAGGGGCCTACGAGCAGTACTTC
CASSPAGGAYEQYF
>TRBV5-1|TRBJ2-5|NA|NA
TGCGCCAGCAGCCCCCGGACAGCATTTTACGAGACCCAGTACTTC
CASSPRTAFYETQYF
>TRBV5-1|TRBJ2-7|NA|NA
TGCGCCAGCAGCTTAACCGAGGGCTATGGCTACGAGCAGTACTTC
CASSLTEGYGYEQYF
>TRBV7-6|TRBJ2-1|NA|NA
TGTGCCAGCAGCTCCGGAGGAAGATACAATGAGCAGTTCTTC
CASSSGGRYNEQFF
>TRBV10-3|TRBJ1-4|NA|once
TGTGCCACCAGTGATCCGGGACAAGGGGCTCGAGAAAAACTGTTTTTT
CATSDPGQGAREKLFF
>TRBV12-3/TRBV12-4|TRBJ1-1|NA|NA
TGTGCCAGCAGTGACAGAGAGAACACTGAAGCTTTCTTT
CASSDRENTEAFF
>TRBV7-2|TRBJ2-7|TRBD2|NA
TGTACCAGCAGCCTTAGCGGGAGGGTGTACGAGCAGTACTTC
CTSSLSGRVYEQYF
>TRBV15|TRBJ2-6|NA|NA
TGTGCCATACAAACCGTAGGGAGGTCTGGGGCCAACGTCCTGACTTTC
CAIQTVGRSGANVLTF
>TRBV24-1|TRBJ2-7|NA|once
TGTGCCACCAGTGGGACCACTGGACTCAACACCGGGGAGCAGTACTTC
CATSGTTGLNTGEQYF
>TRBV6-1|TRBJ2-7|NA|NA
TGTGCCAGCAGTGTAACCCCCCCCCTCGAGCAGTACTTC
CASSVTPPLEQYF
>TRBV20-1|TRBJ2-7|NA|NA
TGCAGTGCTAGAGGGCTAGATCCCTACGAGCAGTACTTC
CSARGLDPYEQYF
>TRBV7-6|TRBJ1-1|NA|NA
TGTGCCGGCAGCCCCGACAGAAGGAACACTGAAGCTTTCTTT
CAGSPDRRNTEAFF
>TRBV9|TRBJ2-7|TRBD1|NA
TGTGCCAGCAGCGTAGACGGTTCGACAGGGCATGAGCAGTACTTC
CASSVDGSTGHEQYF
>TRBV2|TRBJ2-7|NA|few
TGTGCCAGCAGTTCAGGGCAAGCGGCCCCACCGTACGAGCAGTACTTC
CASSSGQAAPPYEQYF